Shown below are 3 T cell receptor beta chains from a single sample sequenced in a study of beta chain features in type 1 diabetes. As every portion of the isolated RNA was reverse transcribed, the sequencing read expressed TCRB transcripts. This table comes from immunoSEQ multiplex PCR, and its TCRdb copy is limited to in-frame clones, with some not included. In the table there are about 250,000 clones, about 14% of which are singletons. The sample was naive CD4+ T cells from blood. Every receptor here comes from a woman aged 35 to 49 in good health.

A few counts support this clone. This chain connects TRBV6-5 to TRBJ1-5; no clear D gene. The CDR3 loop spans 13 amino acids. Germline CDR1 is MNHEY and CDR2 is SVGAGI. V lost 5 bases, J lost 3 bases, and 8 bases lay in between. The CDR3, as DNA: TGTGCCAGCAGTCAACGGGACAATCAGCCCCAGCATTTT. Residues: CASSQRDNQPQHF.

CDR3 amino acids: CASRDPGTVSYEQYF. The CDR3 DNA is TGTGCCAGCAGGGACCCCGGGACAGTCTCCTACGAGCAGTACTTC. The chain joins TRBV6-6 to TRBJ2-7; 7 nucleotides match TRBD1. Germline CDR1 is MNHNY and CDR2 is SVGAGI (reference sequence). CDR3 size: 15 residues. The V segment lost 6 bases and the J segment 0 bases; nucleotides outside the gene matches: 8.

This clone was observed a handful of times. The V gene is TRBV6-1, the J gene TRBJ2-1; 15 nucleotides match TRBD2. The CDR3 sequence is 14 residues long. CDR1 and CDR2 (germline): MNHNS, SASEGT. The J segment lost 15 bases and the V segment lost 7 bases, leaving 10 bases of the junction unmatched. This chain's CDR3 is CASTTGLAGGQRFF. CDR3 DNA sequence: TGTGCCAGCACTACCGGACTAGCGGGGGGGCAGCGGTTCTTC.